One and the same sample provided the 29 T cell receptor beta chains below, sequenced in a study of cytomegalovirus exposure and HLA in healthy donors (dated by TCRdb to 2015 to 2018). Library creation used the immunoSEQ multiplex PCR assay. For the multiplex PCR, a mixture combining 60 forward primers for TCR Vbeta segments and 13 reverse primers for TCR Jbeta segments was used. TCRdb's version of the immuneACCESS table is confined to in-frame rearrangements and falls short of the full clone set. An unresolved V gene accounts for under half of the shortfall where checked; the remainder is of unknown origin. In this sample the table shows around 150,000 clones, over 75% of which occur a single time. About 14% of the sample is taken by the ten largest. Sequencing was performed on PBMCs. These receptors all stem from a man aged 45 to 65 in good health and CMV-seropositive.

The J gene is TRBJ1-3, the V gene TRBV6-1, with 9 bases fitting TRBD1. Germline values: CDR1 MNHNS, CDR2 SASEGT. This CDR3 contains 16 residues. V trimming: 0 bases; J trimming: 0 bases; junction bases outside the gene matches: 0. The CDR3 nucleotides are TGTGCCAGCAGTGAAGCGACAGGGGGCTCTGGAAACACCATATATTTT. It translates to CASSEATGGSGNTIYF.

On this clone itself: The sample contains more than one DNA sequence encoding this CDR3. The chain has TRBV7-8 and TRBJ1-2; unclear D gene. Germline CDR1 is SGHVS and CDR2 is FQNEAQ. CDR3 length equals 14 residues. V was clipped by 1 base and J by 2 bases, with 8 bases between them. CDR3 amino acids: CASSLGRENYGYTF. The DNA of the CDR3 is TGTGCCAGCAGCTTAGGACGGGAGAACTATGGCTACACCTTC.

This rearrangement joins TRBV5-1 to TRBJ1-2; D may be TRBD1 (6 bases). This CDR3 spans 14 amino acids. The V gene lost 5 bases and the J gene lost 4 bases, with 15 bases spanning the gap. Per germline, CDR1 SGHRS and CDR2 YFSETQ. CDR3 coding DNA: TGCGCCAGCAGTGAAAGGGACAACGTCTATGGCTACACCTTC. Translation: CASSERDNVYGYTF. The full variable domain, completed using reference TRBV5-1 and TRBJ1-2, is KAGVTQTPRYLIKTRGQQVTLSCSPISGHRSVSWYQQTPGQGLQFLFEYFSETQRNKGNFPGRFSGRQFSNSRSEMNVSTLELGDSALYLCASSERDNVYGYTFGSGTRLTVV.

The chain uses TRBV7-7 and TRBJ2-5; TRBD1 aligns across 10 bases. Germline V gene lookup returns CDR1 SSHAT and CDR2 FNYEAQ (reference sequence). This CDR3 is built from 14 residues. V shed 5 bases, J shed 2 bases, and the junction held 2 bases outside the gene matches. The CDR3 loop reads CASSTDRGQETQYF. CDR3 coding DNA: TGTGCCAGCAGCACGGACAGGGGGCAAGAGACCCAGTACTTC.

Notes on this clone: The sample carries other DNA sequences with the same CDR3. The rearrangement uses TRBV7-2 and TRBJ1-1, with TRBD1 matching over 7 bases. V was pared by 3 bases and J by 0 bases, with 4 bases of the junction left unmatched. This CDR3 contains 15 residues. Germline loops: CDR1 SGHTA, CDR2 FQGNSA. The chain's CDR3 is CASSLRQGLNTEAFF. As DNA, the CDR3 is TGTGCCAGCAGCTTGAGACAGGGATTGAACACTGAAGCTTTCTTT.

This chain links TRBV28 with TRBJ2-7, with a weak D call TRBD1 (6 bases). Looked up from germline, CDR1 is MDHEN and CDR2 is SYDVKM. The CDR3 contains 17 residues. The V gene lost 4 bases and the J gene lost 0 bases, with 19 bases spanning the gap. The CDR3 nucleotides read TGTGCCAGCAGTTGGGGCACCGGGACAAAAGCCTCCTACGAGCAGTACGTC. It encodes CASSWGTGTKASYEQYV.

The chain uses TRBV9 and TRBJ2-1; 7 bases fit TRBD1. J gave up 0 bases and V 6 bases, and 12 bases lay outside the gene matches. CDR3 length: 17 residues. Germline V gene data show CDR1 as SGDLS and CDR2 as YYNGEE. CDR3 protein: CASNSSPRDSSYNEQFF. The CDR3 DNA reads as TGTGCCAGCAACTCCTCACCCCGGGACAGCTCCTACAATGAGCAGTTCTTC.

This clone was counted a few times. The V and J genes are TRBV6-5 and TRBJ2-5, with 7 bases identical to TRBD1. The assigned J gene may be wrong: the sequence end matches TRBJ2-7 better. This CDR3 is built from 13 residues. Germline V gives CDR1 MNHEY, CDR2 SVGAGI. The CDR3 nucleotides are TGTGCCAGCGGACAGGCCATTGCTAGCGAGCAGTACTTC. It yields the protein CASGQAIASEQYF.

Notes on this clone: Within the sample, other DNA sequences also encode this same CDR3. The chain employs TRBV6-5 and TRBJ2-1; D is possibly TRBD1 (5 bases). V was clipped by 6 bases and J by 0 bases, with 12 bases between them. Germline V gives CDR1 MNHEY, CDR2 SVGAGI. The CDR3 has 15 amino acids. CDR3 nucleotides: TGTGCCAGCAGCCTCGACAGAAGCTCCTACAATGAGCAGTTCTTC. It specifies CASSLDRSSYNEQFF.

The CDR3 loop reads CASSQGTASGNTIYF. The CDR3 region has the DNA TGCGCCAGCAGCCAGGGGACAGCCTCTGGAAACACCATATATTTT. This chain joins TRBV4-1 and TRBJ1-3, with 7 positions matching TRBD1. V lost 3 bases to trimming and J lost 0 bases; unmatched junction nucleotides: 2. The CDR3 totals 15 residues. Germline V gives CDR1 MGHRA, CDR2 YSYEKL.

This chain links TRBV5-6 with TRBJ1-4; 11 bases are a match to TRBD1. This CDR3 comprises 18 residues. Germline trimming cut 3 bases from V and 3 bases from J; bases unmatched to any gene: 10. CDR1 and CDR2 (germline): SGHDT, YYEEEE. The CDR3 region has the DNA TGTGCCAGCAGCTACCTCCGGGACAGGGGGAAGGCTAATGAAAAACTGTTTTTT. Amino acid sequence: CASSYLRDRGKANEKLFF.

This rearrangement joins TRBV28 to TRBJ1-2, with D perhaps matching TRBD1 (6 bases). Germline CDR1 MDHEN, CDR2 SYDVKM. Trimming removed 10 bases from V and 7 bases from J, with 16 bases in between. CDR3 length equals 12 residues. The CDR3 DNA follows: TGTGCCACCCAACAGGGATTTAGTGGCTACACCTTC. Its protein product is CATQQGFSGYTF.

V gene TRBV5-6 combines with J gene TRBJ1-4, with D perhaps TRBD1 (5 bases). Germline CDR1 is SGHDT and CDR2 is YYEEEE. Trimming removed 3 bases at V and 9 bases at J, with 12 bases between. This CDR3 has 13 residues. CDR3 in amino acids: CASSWGDSQKLFF. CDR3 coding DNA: TGTGCCAGCAGCTGGGGGGACTCCCAAAAACTGTTTTTT. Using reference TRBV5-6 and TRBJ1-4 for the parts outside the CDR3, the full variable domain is DAGVTQSPTHLIKTRGQQVTLRCSPKSGHDTVSWYQQALGQGPQFIFQYYEEEERQRGNFPDRFSGHQFPNYSSELNVNALLLGDSALYLCASSWGDSQKLFFGSGTQLSVL.

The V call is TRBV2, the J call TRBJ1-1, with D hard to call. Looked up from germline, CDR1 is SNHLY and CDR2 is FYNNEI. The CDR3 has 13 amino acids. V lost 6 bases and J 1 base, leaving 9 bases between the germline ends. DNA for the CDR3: TGTGCCAGCAGGCCCGGGTGGAACACTGAAGCTTTCTTT. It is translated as CASRPGWNTEAFF. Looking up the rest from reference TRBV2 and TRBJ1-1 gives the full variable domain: EPEVTQTPSHQVTQMGQEVILRCVPISNHLYFYWYRQILGQKVEFLVSFYNNEISEKSEIFDDQFSVERPDGSNFTLKIRSTKLEDSAMYFCASRPGWNTEAFFGQGTRLTVV.

CDR3 DNA sequence: TGTGCCAGCAGCTTAGATTTGGGCCTTGGGGCTTTCTTT. Protein product: CASSLDLGLGAFF. The chain joins TRBV13 to TRBJ1-1, with D uncertain. Germline V gene sequence: CDR1 PRHDT, CDR2 FYEKMQ (reference sequence). The CDR3 spans 13 residues. Trimming left V 1 base short and J 11 bases short, with 14 bases between.

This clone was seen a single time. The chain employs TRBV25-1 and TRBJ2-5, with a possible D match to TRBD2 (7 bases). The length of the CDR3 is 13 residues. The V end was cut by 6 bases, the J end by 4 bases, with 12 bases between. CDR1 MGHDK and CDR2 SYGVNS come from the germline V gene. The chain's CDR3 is CASSRGAGETQYF. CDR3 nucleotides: TGTGCCAGCAGCCGGGGGGCAGGAGAGACCCAGTACTTC.

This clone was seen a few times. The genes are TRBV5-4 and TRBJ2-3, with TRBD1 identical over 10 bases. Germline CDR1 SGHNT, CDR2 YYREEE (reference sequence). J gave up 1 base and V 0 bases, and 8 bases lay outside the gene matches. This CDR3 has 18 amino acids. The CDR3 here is CASSLGGQGLRRTDTQYF. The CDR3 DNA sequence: TGTGCCAGCAGCTTGGGGGGACAGGGGTTGAGGCGCACAGATACGCAGTATTTT.

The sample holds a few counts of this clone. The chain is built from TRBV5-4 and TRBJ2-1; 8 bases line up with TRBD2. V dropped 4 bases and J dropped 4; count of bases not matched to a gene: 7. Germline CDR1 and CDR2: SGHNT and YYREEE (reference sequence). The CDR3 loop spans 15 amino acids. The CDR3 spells CASSPGGGLYNEQFF. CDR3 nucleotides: TGTGCCAGCAGCCCCGGGGGGGGCCTATACAATGAGCAGTTCTTC. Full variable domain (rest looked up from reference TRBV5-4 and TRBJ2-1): ETGVTQSPTHLIKTRGQQVTLRCSSQSGHNTVSWYQQALGQGPQFIFQYYREEENGRGNFPPRFSGLQFPNYSSELNVNALELDDSALYLCASSPGGGLYNEQFFGPGTRLTVL.

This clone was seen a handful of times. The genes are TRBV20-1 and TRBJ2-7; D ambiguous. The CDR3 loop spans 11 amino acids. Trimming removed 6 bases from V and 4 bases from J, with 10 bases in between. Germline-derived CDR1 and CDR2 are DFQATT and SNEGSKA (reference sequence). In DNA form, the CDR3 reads TGCAGTGCCCCGACACATTACGAGCAGTACTTC. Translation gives CSAPTHYEQYF.

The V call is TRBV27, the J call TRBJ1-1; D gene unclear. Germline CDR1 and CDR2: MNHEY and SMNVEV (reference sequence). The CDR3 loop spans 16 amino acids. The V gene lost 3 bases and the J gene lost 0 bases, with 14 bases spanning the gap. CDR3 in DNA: TGTGCCAGCAGTTTGAGTCGTACTAAAATGAACACTGAAGCTTTCTTT. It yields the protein CASSLSRTKMNTEAFF.

CDR3 residues: CASSGTGTRAYNEQFF. The CDR3 nucleotides read TGTGCCAGCAGCGGGACGGGGACTAGGGCCTACAATGAGCAGTTCTTC. The V and J genes are TRBV2 and TRBJ2-1; TRBD2 aligns across 8 bases. With V trimmed by 6 bases and J by 2 bases, 9 bases remained unmatched. The CDR3 contains 16 residues. Germline V gene sequence: CDR1 SNHLY, CDR2 FYNNEI.

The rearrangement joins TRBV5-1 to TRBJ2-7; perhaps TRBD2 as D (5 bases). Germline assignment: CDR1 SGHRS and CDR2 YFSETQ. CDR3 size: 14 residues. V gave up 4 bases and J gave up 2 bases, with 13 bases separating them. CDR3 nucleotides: TGCGCCAGCAGCCCCCGGGGTCCCCCCTACGAGCAGTACTTC. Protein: CASSPRGPPYEQYF.

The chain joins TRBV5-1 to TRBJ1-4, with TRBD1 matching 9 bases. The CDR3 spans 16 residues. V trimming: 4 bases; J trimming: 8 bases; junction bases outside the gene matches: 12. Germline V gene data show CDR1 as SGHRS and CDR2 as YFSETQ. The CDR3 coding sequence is TGCGCCAGCAGCCTACAGGGGGCGGATCAAGGGGAAAAACTGTTTTTT. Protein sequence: CASSLQGADQGEKLFF.

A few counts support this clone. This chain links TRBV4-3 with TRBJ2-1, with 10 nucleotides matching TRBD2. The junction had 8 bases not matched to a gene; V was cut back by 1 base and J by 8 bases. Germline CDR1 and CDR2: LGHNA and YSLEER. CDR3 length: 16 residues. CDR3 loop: CASSQASSGGVYEQFF. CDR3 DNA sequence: TGCGCCAGCAGCCAAGCATCGAGCGGGGGGGTATATGAGCAGTTCTTC.

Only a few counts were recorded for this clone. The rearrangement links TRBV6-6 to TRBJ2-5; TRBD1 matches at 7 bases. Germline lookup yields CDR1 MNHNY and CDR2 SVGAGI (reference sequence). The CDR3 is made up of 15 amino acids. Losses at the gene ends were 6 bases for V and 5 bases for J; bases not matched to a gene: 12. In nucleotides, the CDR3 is TGTGCCAGCAGGTCCGGGACAGCCGCGCTCGAGACCCAGTACTTC. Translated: CASRSGTAALETQYF.

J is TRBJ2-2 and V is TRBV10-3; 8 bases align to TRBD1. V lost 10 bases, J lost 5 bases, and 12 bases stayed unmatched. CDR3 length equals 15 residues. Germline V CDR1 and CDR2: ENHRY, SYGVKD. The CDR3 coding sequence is TGTGCCACCTCTACGGGACAGGTGGTAACCGGGGAGCTGTTTTTT. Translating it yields CATSTGQVVTGELFF.

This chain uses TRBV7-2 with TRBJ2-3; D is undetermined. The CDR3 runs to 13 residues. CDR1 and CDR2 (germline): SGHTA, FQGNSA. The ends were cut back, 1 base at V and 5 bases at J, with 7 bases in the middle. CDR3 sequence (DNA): TGTGCCAGCAGCTTAGAGCGCGTAGATACGCAGTATTTT. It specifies CASSLERVDTQYF.

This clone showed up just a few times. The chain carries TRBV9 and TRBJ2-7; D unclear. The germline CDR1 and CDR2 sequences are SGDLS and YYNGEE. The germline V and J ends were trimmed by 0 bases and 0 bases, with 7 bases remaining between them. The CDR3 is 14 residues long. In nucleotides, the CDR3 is TGTGCCAGCAGCGTAGGGGCGCCCTCCTACGAGCAGTACTTC. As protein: CASSVGAPSYEQYF.

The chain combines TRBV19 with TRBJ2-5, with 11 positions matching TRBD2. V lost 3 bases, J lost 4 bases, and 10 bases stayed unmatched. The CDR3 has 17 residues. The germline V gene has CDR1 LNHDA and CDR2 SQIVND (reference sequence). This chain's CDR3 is CASSISGGAFARETQYF. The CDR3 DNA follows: TGTGCCAGTAGTATTAGCGGGGGGGCCTTCGCCAGAGAGACCCAGTACTTC.